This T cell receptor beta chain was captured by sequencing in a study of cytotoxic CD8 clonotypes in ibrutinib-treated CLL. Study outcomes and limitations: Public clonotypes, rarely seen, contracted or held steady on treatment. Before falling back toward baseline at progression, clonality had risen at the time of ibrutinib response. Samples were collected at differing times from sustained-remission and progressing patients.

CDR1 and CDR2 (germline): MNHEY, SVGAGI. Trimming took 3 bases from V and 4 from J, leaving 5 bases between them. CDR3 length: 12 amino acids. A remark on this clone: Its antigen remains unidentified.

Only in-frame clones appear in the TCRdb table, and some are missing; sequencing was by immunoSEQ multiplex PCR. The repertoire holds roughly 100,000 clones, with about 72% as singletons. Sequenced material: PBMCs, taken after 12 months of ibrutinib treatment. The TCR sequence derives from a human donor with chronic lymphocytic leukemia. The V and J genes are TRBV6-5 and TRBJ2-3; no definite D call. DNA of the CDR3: TGTGCCAGCAGTTATCGGGCAGATACGCAGTATTTT. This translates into CASSYRADTQYF.